The 17 T cell receptor beta chains below come from one sample, sequenced in a study of siplizumab effects on memory and regulatory T cells (dated by TCRdb to about 2019). Library preparation was by the immunoSEQ multiplex PCR assay. TCRdb took this table from immuneACCESS and kept in-frame rearrangements with V and J called. Such tables lack part of the clones; where checked against another copy, unresolved V genes explain under half of the gap, and the rest is unexplained. This sample gives about 100,000 clones in total; 94% of them show up just once. Clones ranked in the top ten supply approximately 1.3% of the sample. The sample taken for sequencing was non-Treg CD4+ T cells sorted from blood. The cell subset or site label on this specimen signifies: FACS-sorted unstimulated CD4+ non-regulatory T cells. These receptors were taken from a human donor in good health.

Only a few counts were recorded for this clone. The V gene is TRBV6-1, the J gene TRBJ1-5; 8 bases are a match to TRBD1. Germline V CDR1 and CDR2: MNHNS, SASEGT. The CDR3 has 16 amino acids. V dropped 1 base and J dropped 3; count of bases not matched to a gene: 5. This CDR3 reads CASSEGTGFSNQPQHF. The CDR3 nucleotides are TGTGCCAGCAGTGAAGGGACAGGGTTTTCCAATCAGCCCCAGCATTTT.

The chain joins TRBV6-6 to TRBJ2-1, with 13 bases that match TRBD2. CDR3 length: 16 amino acids. Germline loops: CDR1 MNHNY, CDR2 SVGAGI (reference sequence). V was clipped by 5 bases and J by 10 bases; unmatched bases: 11. The CDR3 coding sequence is TGTGCCAGCAGTCAATCCTGGACTAGCGGGAGAAACGAGCAGTTCTTC. Translating it yields CASSQSWTSGRNEQFF.

This clone was seen only once. The identical CDR3 is also encoded by other nucleotide sequences in the sample. V is TRBV11-3 and J is TRBJ2-1; 11 positions agree with TRBD2. This CDR3 is built from 15 residues. V trimming: 3 bases; J trimming: 6 bases; junction bases outside the gene matches: 4. Per germline, CDR1 SGHNT and CDR2 YENEEA. CDR3 sequence (DNA): TGTGCCAGCAGCTTGCTAGCGGGAGGTTCCAATGAGCAGTTCTTC. This gives the protein CASSLLAGGSNEQFF.

This clone was detected only once. The chain recombines TRBV19 with TRBJ1-5; the D gene is possibly TRBD1 (5 bases). From germline, CDR1 is LNHDA and CDR2 SQIVND (reference sequence). Trimming left V 5 bases short and J 7 bases short, with 27 bases between. The CDR3 contains 18 residues. CDR3 in DNA: TGTGCCAGTAGTGAGATCAGGGCAGGGAGTTCGCTGGGGCAGCCCCAGCATTTT. Translating gives CASSEIRAGSSLGQPQHF.

The chain joins TRBV6-4 to TRBJ2-7; 7 nucleotides match TRBD2. J was trimmed by 7 bases and V by 5 bases; bases with no gene match: 8. The length of the CDR3 is 13 residues. Germline CDR1 MRHNA, CDR2 SNTAGT. The CDR3: CASSMTSSGEQYF. In DNA, the CDR3 is TGTGCCAGCAGTATGACTAGCTCGGGTGAGCAGTACTTC.

The rearrangement joins TRBV27 to TRBJ2-7; 10 bases line up with TRBD2. Germline trimming cut 6 bases from V and 5 bases from J; bases unmatched to any gene: 13. The CDR3 has 16 amino acids. CDR1 and CDR2 (germline): MNHEY, SMNVEV (reference sequence). This chain's CDR3 is CASRRKTGTSADEQYF. The CDR3 nucleotides are TGTGCCAGCAGAAGGAAAACCGGGACTAGCGCCGACGAGCAGTACTTC.

The gene calls are TRBV23-1 and TRBJ2-7; tentatively, D is TRBD2 (6 bases). TRBV23-1 is annotated as an ORF whose role is uncertain. The V gene lost 3 bases and the J gene lost 2 bases, with 20 bases spanning the gap. CDR3 length: 17 residues. In nucleotides, the CDR3 is TGCGCCAGCAGTCACCTGGCGCATCCGGGACTGGCCTACGAGCAGTACTTC. Residues: CASSHLAHPGLAYEQYF.

This chain links TRBV9 with TRBJ2-2; the match to TRBD1 covers 8 bases. CDR3 length: 13 residues. V lost 5 bases and J lost 7; bases outside the gene matches: 4. Germline CDR1 and CDR2: SGDLS and YYNGEE. The CDR3 DNA follows: TGTGCCAGCAGAGGACAGGGTGGCGGGGAGCTGTTTTTT. Amino acids: CASRGQGGGELFF.

The V gene is TRBV5-5, the J gene TRBJ2-2; the D call may be TRBD1 or TRBD2 (5 bases each). CDR1 and CDR2 (germline): SGHKS, YYEKEE (reference sequence). Trimming removed 1 base at V and 8 bases at J, with 15 bases between. The length of the CDR3 is 15 residues. The CDR3 is CASSLFLAGAGELFF. The DNA of the CDR3 is TGTGCCAGCAGCTTGTTTCTAGCCGGGGCTGGGGAGCTGTTTTTT.

This clone was found once. The rearrangement links TRBV9 to TRBJ2-3; D ambiguous. CDR3 length: 15 residues. V was clipped by 4 bases and J by 2 bases, with 14 bases between them. CDR1 and CDR2 from the germline V gene are SGDLS and YYNGEE. CDR3 sequence: CASSSRGGYTDTQYF. The CDR3 DNA reads as TGTGCCAGCAGCTCCCGCGGCGGTTACACAGATACGCAGTATTTT.

This clone was seen just once. This chain links TRBV5-1 with TRBJ2-5, with 10 bases fitting TRBD2. CDR1 SGHRS and CDR2 YFSETQ come from the germline V gene. CDR3 length: 15 residues. V shed 4 bases, J shed 5 bases, and the junction held 8 bases outside the gene matches. The CDR3 sequence is CASSESSGSWETQYF. The CDR3 nucleotides read TGCGCCAGCAGCGAATCTAGCGGGAGCTGGGAGACCCAGTACTTC. Full variable domain (rest looked up from reference TRBV5-1 and TRBJ2-5): KAGVTQTPRYLIKTRGQQVTLSCSPISGHRSVSWYQQTPGQGLQFLFEYFSETQRNKGNFPGRFSGRQFSNSRSEMNVSTLELGDSALYLCASSESSGSWETQYFGPGTRLLVL.

This chain connects TRBV12-5 to TRBJ2-1; D is unresolved. In germline, CDR1 is LGHNT, CDR2 FRNRAP. The germline V and J ends were trimmed by 1 base and 1 base, with 11 bases remaining between them. This CDR3 is 16 amino acids long. CDR3 residues: CASGLGSLISYNEQFF. The CDR3 DNA is TGTGCTAGTGGTTTGGGCTCACTAATATCCTACAATGAGCAGTTCTTC.

The genes are TRBV11-2 and TRBJ2-7, with 7 bases fitting TRBD2. The germline gives CDR1 SGHAT, CDR2 FQNNGV. Trimming cost V 0 bases and J 3 bases; bases outside gene matches: 5. This CDR3 is built from 15 residues. The CDR3 loop reads CASSLEAGVGYEQYF. CDR3 bases: TGTGCCAGCAGCTTAGAGGCGGGAGTGGGCTACGAGCAGTACTTC.

This chain connects TRBV11-3 to TRBJ2-1; perhaps TRBD1 as D (5 bases). Germline V gives CDR1 SGHNT, CDR2 YENEEA. The CDR3 contains 14 residues. Trimming left V 0 bases short and J 6 bases short, with 9 bases between. The CDR3 loop reads CASSLDRGTNEQFF. CDR3 sequence (DNA): TGTGCCAGCAGCTTAGATAGGGGTACCAATGAGCAGTTCTTC.

The rearrangement joins TRBV19 to TRBJ1-1; 7 bases line up with TRBD1. With 7 bases clipped from V and 11 bases from J, the junction kept 10 bases outside the gene matches. The CDR3 extends over 12 amino acids. Germline-derived CDR1 and CDR2 are LNHDA and SQIVND (reference sequence). The CDR3 DNA is TGTGCCAGTAACAAGGGGGCCAAGCGGGCTTTCTTT. Translating gives CASNKGAKRAFF.

V usage is TRBV7-9 and J usage is TRBJ1-5; possible D gene TRBD1, 5 bases. Germline V gene data show CDR1 as SEHNR and CDR2 as FQNEAQ (reference sequence). This CDR3 has 16 amino acids. V dropped 0 bases and J dropped 0 bases, with 9 bases sitting between them. CDR3 loop: CASSLAGTYSNQPQHF. Here the CDR3 DNA reads TGTGCCAGCAGCTTAGCAGGGACGTATAGCAATCAGCCCCAGCATTTT. The variable domain in full, completed from reference TRBV7-9 and TRBJ1-5, reads DTGVSQNPRHKITKRGQNVTFRCDPISEHNRLYWYRQTLGQGPEFLTYFQNEAQLEKSRLLSDRFSAERPKGSFSTLEIQRTEQGDSAMYLCASSLAGTYSNQPQHFGDGTRLSIL.

This sequence joins TRBV12-5 and TRBJ2-3; TRBD1 might be the D (5 bases). V lost 1 base and J 6 bases, leaving 8 bases between the germline ends. The CDR3 has 13 residues. Germline assignment: CDR1 LGHNT and CDR2 FRNRAP. For the CDR3, the DNA is TGTGCTAGTGGTTTGGGGACAACTGATACGCAGTATTTT. Its protein is CASGLGTTDTQYF.